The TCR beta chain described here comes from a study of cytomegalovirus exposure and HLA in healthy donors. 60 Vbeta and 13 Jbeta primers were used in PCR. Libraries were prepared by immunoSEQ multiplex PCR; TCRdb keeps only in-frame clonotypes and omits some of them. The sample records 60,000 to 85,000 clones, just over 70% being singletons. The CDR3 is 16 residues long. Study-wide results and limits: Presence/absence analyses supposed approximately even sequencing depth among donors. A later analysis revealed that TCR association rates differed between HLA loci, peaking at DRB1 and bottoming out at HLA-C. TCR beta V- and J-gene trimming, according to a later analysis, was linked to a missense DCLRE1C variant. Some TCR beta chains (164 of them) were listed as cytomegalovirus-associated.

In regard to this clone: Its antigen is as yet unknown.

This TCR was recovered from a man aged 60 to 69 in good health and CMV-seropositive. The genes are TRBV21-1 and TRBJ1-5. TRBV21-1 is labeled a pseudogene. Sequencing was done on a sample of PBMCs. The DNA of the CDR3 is TGTGCCAGCAGCTGTATCCGGGACTTGAGCAATCAGCCCCAGCATTTT. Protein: CASSCIRDLSNQPQHF.